This TCR beta chain was captured in a study of T cells after yellow fever vaccination. Study-wide findings and caveats: Reappearing after the booster were most of the clones from primary vaccination (96% CD4, 85% to 90% CD8). Only a minor proportion of clonotypes was detected across both CD4 and CD8 compartments. The secondary response showed a weaker magnitude and a faster peak, day 5 versus 15.

UMIs were added to TCR cDNA along with a universal primer site when it was made by 5'RACE template switching. Each CDR3 protein is one row after TCRdb ran MiXCR on the 5' RACE reads. The sample includes approximately 340,000 distinct CDR3 sequences, roughly 8.7% of them seen just once. There are a few counts of this clonotype. Its antigen is currently unknown. The junction had 26 bases not matched to a gene; V was cut back by 3 bases and J by 4 bases. The CDR3 runs to 23 residues. Germline loops: CDR1 SGHVS, CDR2 FQNEAQ. The material was PBMCs, obtained on the day of the first yellow fever vaccination. The chain employs TRBV7-8 and TRBJ2-5, with 13 bases lining up with TRBD2. The TCR was taken from a man in his late teens or twenties who received the YFV17D yellow fever vaccine. The CDR3 sequence: CASSFIGRTGLGLAGPIGETQYF. The CDR3 DNA sequence: TGTGCCAGCAGCTTTATCGGTCGGACAGGGCTGGGACTAGCGGGGCCGATAGGAGAGACCCAGTACTTC.